The rows below give T cell receptor beta chains drawn from one sample of a study of shared T cell receptors in the human thymus. The assay was immunoSEQ multiplex PCR, and TCRdb's table has in-frame clones only and misses some. Of about 380,000 clones in the sample, 85% to 95% were seen once. Sequencing used thymocytes. These receptors originate from a human donor. The CDR3 runs from the conserved cysteine through the conserved F or W. Each record gives: V gene, clone size, D gene, J gene, CDR3 DNA, CDR3 protein. The D gene is left open where the match is weak. Rows give clone size only sometimes, using once, few, many, or a class for an expanded clone.

v_call: TRBV18
clone_size: -
d_call: TRBD1
j_call: TRBJ2-1
cdr3_nt: TGTGCCAGCTCACCAAGGACAGGGTGGGGTAACGATGAGCAGTTCTTC
cdr3_aa: CASSPRTGWGNDEQFF

v_call: TRBV7-9
clone_size: -
d_call: -
j_call: TRBJ1-5
cdr3_nt: TGTGCCAGCAGCTTCGGGCAGGGGCGAAATAGCAATCAGCCCCAGCATTTT
cdr3_aa: CASSFGQGRNSNQPQHF

v_call: TRBV9
clone_size: -
d_call: -
j_call: TRBJ2-5
cdr3_nt: TGTGCCAGCAGCGTAAGACCCCTGGAGACCCAGTACTTC
cdr3_aa: CASSVRPLETQYF

v_call: TRBV7-2
clone_size: -
d_call: -
j_call: TRBJ2-3
cdr3_nt: TGTGCCAGCCCAAATAGATTGGTAGCGGAACGCACAGATACGCAGTATTTT
cdr3_aa: CASPNRLVAERTDTQYF

v_call: TRBV25-1
clone_size: -
d_call: TRBD1
j_call: TRBJ1-3
cdr3_nt: TGTGCCACCCTAAGTGGGACAGCTGGAAACACCATATATTTT
cdr3_aa: CATLSGTAGNTIYF

v_call: TRBV6-5
clone_size: -
d_call: -
j_call: TRBJ2-3
cdr3_nt: TGTGCCAGCAGGCCCGGGGGCGTAACAGATACGCAGTATTTT
cdr3_aa: CASRPGGVTDTQYF

v_call: TRBV4-3
clone_size: -
d_call: -
j_call: TRBJ2-1
cdr3_nt: TGCGCCAGCAGCCAATACCCCGGGACACCCTGGTTCGATGAGCAGTTCTTC
cdr3_aa: CASSQYPGTPWFDEQFF

v_call: TRBV6-6
clone_size: -
d_call: -
j_call: TRBJ2-3
cdr3_nt: TGTGCCAGCAGTTACACCACTCCGACGGAAGATACGCAGTATTTT
cdr3_aa: CASSYTTPTEDTQYF

v_call: TRBV5-4
clone_size: -
d_call: TRBD2
j_call: TRBJ2-7
cdr3_nt: TGTGCCAGCAGCATCCTAGCGGGAGGGCCAAGGTACGAGCAGTACTTC
cdr3_aa: CASSILAGGPRYEQYF

v_call: TRBV19
clone_size: -
d_call: -
j_call: TRBJ2-7
cdr3_nt: TGTGCCAGTAGTGTAGGACAAGGGAAGGGATACGAGCAGTACTTC
cdr3_aa: CASSVGQGKGYEQYF

v_call: TRBV5-1
clone_size: -
d_call: -
j_call: TRBJ2-7
cdr3_nt: TGCGCCAGCAGTTTAGATCCGGGACACGGGGACTACGAGCAGTACTTC
cdr3_aa: CASSLDPGHGDYEQYF

v_call: TRBV28
clone_size: -
d_call: -
j_call: TRBJ1-1
cdr3_nt: TGTGCCAGCACGACAGTCCTCCCCATTGAAGCTTTCTTT
cdr3_aa: CASTTVLPIEAFF

v_call: TRBV4-3
clone_size: -
d_call: TRBD2
j_call: TRBJ2-1
cdr3_nt: TGCGCCAGCAGCCAAGTGCCAACCGGGACTAGCGGGAGACGGTGCAATGAGCAGTTCTTC
cdr3_aa: CASSQVPTGTSGRRCNEQFF

v_call: TRBV25-1
clone_size: once
d_call: TRBD1
j_call: TRBJ1-2
cdr3_nt: TGTGCCAGCAGTGGCAGGACAGGGAACTATGGCTACACCTTC
cdr3_aa: CASSGRTGNYGYTF

v_call: TRBV5-1
clone_size: -
d_call: -
j_call: TRBJ1-2
cdr3_nt: TGCGCCAGCAGCTTGGCTACCCTAGGCTCCCACTATGGCTACACCTTC
cdr3_aa: CASSLATLGSHYGYTF

v_call: TRBV19
clone_size: -
d_call: TRBD1
j_call: TRBJ2-3
cdr3_nt: TGTGCCAGTAGTATAGATGAATGGACAGGGAAACCCCCCACAGATACGCAGTATTTT
cdr3_aa: CASSIDEWTGKPPTDTQYF

v_call: TRBV28
clone_size: -
d_call: TRBD1
j_call: TRBJ2-5
cdr3_nt: TGTGCCAGCAGCTACAGGGGAAGGGGTAAGGAGACCCAGTACTTC
cdr3_aa: CASSYRGRGKETQYF

v_call: TRBV14
clone_size: -
d_call: -
j_call: TRBJ2-7
cdr3_nt: TGTGCCAGCAGCCAAGATCTGAGCGTCAGCTCCTACGAGCAGTACTTC
cdr3_aa: CASSQDLSVSSYEQYF

v_call: TRBV5-4
clone_size: -
d_call: TRBD2
j_call: TRBJ2-1
cdr3_nt: TGTGCCAGCAGCCGGAGCGGGAGGGGACTCAATGAGCAGTTCTTC
cdr3_aa: CASSRSGRGLNEQFF

v_call: TRBV13
clone_size: -
d_call: -
j_call: TRBJ2-7
cdr3_nt: TGTGCCAGCAGCCTCCTTCACGAGCAGTACTTC
cdr3_aa: CASSLLHEQYF

v_call: TRBV7-6
clone_size: -
d_call: TRBD2
j_call: TRBJ2-7
cdr3_nt: TGTGCCAGCAGCCAACCTATCCTAGCGGACCAGAGCTCCTACGAGCAGTACTTC
cdr3_aa: CASSQPILADQSSYEQYF

v_call: TRBV25-1
clone_size: -
d_call: -
j_call: TRBJ2-7
cdr3_nt: TGTGCCAGCAGCGGGGACACCCGCTACGAGCAGTACTTC
cdr3_aa: CASSGDTRYEQYF

v_call: TRBV5-1
clone_size: -
d_call: -
j_call: TRBJ2-5
cdr3_nt: TGCGCCAGCAGCTTATCCCAAGAGACCCAGTACTTC
cdr3_aa: CASSLSQETQYF

v_call: TRBV5-1
clone_size: once
d_call: TRBD1
j_call: TRBJ2-2
cdr3_nt: TGCGCCAGCAGCTTCCGACAGGGTGGGGAGAACACCGGGGAGCTGTTTTTT
cdr3_aa: CASSFRQGGENTGELFF

v_call: TRBV2
clone_size: -
d_call: -
j_call: TRBJ2-3
cdr3_nt: TGTGCCAGCAGTGAAGCCGCCGGGCAGACCGTGGGCACAGATACGCAGTATTTT
cdr3_aa: CASSEAAGQTVGTDTQYF

v_call: TRBV2
clone_size: -
d_call: -
j_call: TRBJ1-1
cdr3_nt: TGTGCCAGCAAGGGGACGGATGAAGCTTTCTTT
cdr3_aa: CASKGTDEAFF

v_call: TRBV27
clone_size: -
d_call: -
j_call: TRBJ2-3
cdr3_nt: TGTGCCAGCAGTTTATCGAACGGGAACAGCACAGATACGCAGTATTTT
cdr3_aa: CASSLSNGNSTDTQYF

v_call: TRBV20-1
clone_size: -
d_call: -
j_call: TRBJ2-1
cdr3_nt: TGCAGTGCTAGCCGCAATGAGCAGTTCTTC
cdr3_aa: CSASRNEQFF

v_call: TRBV27
clone_size: few
d_call: -
j_call: TRBJ1-5
cdr3_nt: TGTGCCAGCAGTCCCCGTGCTGGGCGCAATCAGCCCCAGCATTTT
cdr3_aa: CASSPRAGRNQPQHF

v_call: TRBV30
clone_size: -
d_call: -
j_call: TRBJ2-5
cdr3_nt: TGTGCCTGGAGTCGGGAGTTAGGACTCCAAGAGACCCAGTACTTC
cdr3_aa: CAWSRELGLQETQYF

v_call: TRBV7-6
clone_size: -
d_call: -
j_call: TRBJ2-2
cdr3_nt: TGTGCCAGCAGCACCCCAGGGGGGGACACCGGGGAGCTGTTTTTT
cdr3_aa: CASSTPGGDTGELFF

v_call: TRBV5-1
clone_size: -
d_call: TRBD2
j_call: TRBJ2-1
cdr3_nt: TGCGCCAGCGCTAGCGGGAGTATATCCAATGAGCAGTTCTTC
cdr3_aa: CASASGSISNEQFF

v_call: TRBV5-6
clone_size: -
d_call: TRBD2
j_call: TRBJ2-1
cdr3_nt: TGTGCCAGCAGCTCAGAGGGACTAGCGGGTAAGCATGAGCAGTTCTTC
cdr3_aa: CASSSEGLAGKHEQFF

v_call: TRBV7-8
clone_size: -
d_call: -
j_call: TRBJ1-2
cdr3_nt: TGTGCCAGCAGCCCGCCAGGGCAGAGTTATGGCTACACCTTC
cdr3_aa: CASSPPGQSYGYTF

v_call: TRBV27
clone_size: -
d_call: TRBD1
j_call: TRBJ2-3
cdr3_nt: TGTGCCAGCGGCCCCGGGACAGGGTTTTACATAGGGACAGATACGCAGTATTTT
cdr3_aa: CASGPGTGFYIGTDTQYF

v_call: TRBV11-2
clone_size: -
d_call: TRBD2
j_call: TRBJ2-3
cdr3_nt: TGTGCCAGCAGCTTAGTCGGGCTAGCGGGAGGGCCCTCCACAGATACGCAGTATTTT
cdr3_aa: CASSLVGLAGGPSTDTQYF

v_call: TRBV11-2
clone_size: once
d_call: -
j_call: TRBJ1-1
cdr3_nt: TGTGCCAGCATAGGTGGGCCTAACACTGAAGCTTTCTTT
cdr3_aa: CASIGGPNTEAFF

v_call: TRBV7-3
clone_size: -
d_call: TRBD2
j_call: TRBJ2-3
cdr3_nt: TGTGCCAGCAGCTCCACCTTAGCGGGAGGCCCAGATACGCAGTATTTT
cdr3_aa: CASSSTLAGGPDTQYF

v_call: TRBV2
clone_size: few
d_call: TRBD1
j_call: TRBJ1-1
cdr3_nt: TGTGCCAGCAGCCCAGACAGGGGGAACACTGAAGCTTTCTTT
cdr3_aa: CASSPDRGNTEAFF

v_call: TRBV28
clone_size: -
d_call: -
j_call: TRBJ2-5
cdr3_nt: TGTGCCAGCAGTTTAACGACGACTCCCCTTAGGGGAGAGACCCAGTACTTC
cdr3_aa: CASSLTTTPLRGETQYF

v_call: TRBV15
clone_size: -
d_call: -
j_call: TRBJ2-1
cdr3_nt: TGTGCCACCAGCACCGGAACTAGTTCTTTCTTGGGTGAGCAGTTCTTC
cdr3_aa: CATSTGTSSFLGEQFF

v_call: TRBV2
clone_size: -
d_call: -
j_call: TRBJ1-5
cdr3_nt: TGTGCCAGCAGTGAAGTTGTAGGGATGCGGGATCAGCCCCAGCATTTT
cdr3_aa: CASSEVVGMRDQPQHF

v_call: TRBV28
clone_size: -
d_call: TRBD2
j_call: TRBJ2-5
cdr3_nt: TGTGCCAGCAGTCGGGTTCGGGGTAGCGGGAGGCGAGTCGAAGAGACCCAGTACTTC
cdr3_aa: CASSRVRGSGRRVEETQYF

v_call: TRBV28
clone_size: -
d_call: -
j_call: TRBJ2-7
cdr3_nt: TGTGCCAGCAGTACGGGAGAGGTCTCCTACGAGCAGTACTTC
cdr3_aa: CASSTGEVSYEQYF